A single sample is the source of the 31 T cell receptor beta chains below, sequenced in a study of Graves' ophthalmopathy and Graves' hyperthyroidism. As the template, RNA transcripts were used to amplify TCR beta CDR3 regions. The library came from an HTBI-primed first-round RT-PCR and a second-round multiplex PCR. TCRdb reprocessed the multiplex PCR reads via MiXCR and lists one record per CDR3 protein. The sample shows around 400,000 distinct CDR3 sequences, roughly 21% of them seen only once. Sequences were obtained from peripheral blood. Every receptor here comes from a young woman with stable Graves' hyperthyroidism.

The sample holds many counts of this clonotype. The V and J genes are TRBV13 and TRBJ2-2, with 7 nucleotides matching TRBD2. CDR3 size: 16 residues. With V trimmed by 5 bases and J by 0 bases, 6 bases remained unmatched. Per the germline V gene, CDR1 is PRHDT and CDR2 is FYEKMQ (reference sequence). DNA of the CDR3: TGTGCCAGCAGCCTACGGACTAGTGCGAACACCGGGGAGCTGTTTTTT. As protein: CASSLRTSANTGELFF.

Details on this clonotype: This could be a read error, since a much larger clone is one nucleotide away. The chain is built from TRBV12-5 and TRBJ2-7; 7 positions agree with TRBD1. Trimming took 5 bases from V and 3 from J; bases not matched to a gene: 7. The germline V gene has CDR1 LGHNT and CDR2 FRNRAP. This CDR3 region has 14 residues. The CDR3 nucleotides read TGTGCTAGTGGTGAAGACAGGGCATTCTACGAGCAGTACGTC. Protein sequence: CASGEDRAFYEQYV.

This clonotype appeared many times. V gene TRBV19 combines with J gene TRBJ1-5; D unresolved. The CDR3 has 14 amino acids. In germline, CDR1 is LNHDA, CDR2 SQIVND (reference sequence). Trimming left V 6 bases short and J 5 bases short, with 14 bases between. The CDR3 protein is CASSQTTSHQPQHF. The CDR3 DNA sequence: TGTGCCAGTAGCCAGACCACAAGCCATCAGCCCCAGCATTTT.

This clonotype was observed many times. The chain joins TRBV19 to TRBJ2-5; TRBD1 aligns across 9 bases. V lost 1 base and J lost 4; bases outside the gene matches: 4. Germline CDR1 and CDR2: LNHDA and SQIVND (reference sequence). The CDR3 has 15 amino acids. The CDR3 DNA follows: TGTGCCAGTAGTATAGTCGGGACAGGGACAGAGACCCAGTACTTC. It yields the protein CASSIVGTGTETQYF.

Only one count was recorded for this clonotype. V is TRBV6-2 or TRBV6-3 and J is TRBJ1-1; TRBD1 matches at 7 bases. CDR1 is MNHEY and CDR2 is SVGEGT in the germline V gene. V lost 3 bases and J lost 5; bases outside the gene matches: 6. The CDR3 has 14 amino acids. The chain's CDR3 is CASSYTRTGTEAFF. In DNA, the CDR3 is TGTGCCAGCAGTTATACCCGGACAGGTACTGAAGCTTTCTTT.

The V gene is TRBV7-2, the J gene TRBJ2-7; TRBD2 agrees at 9 bases. Germline values: CDR1 SGHTA, CDR2 FQGNSA. CDR3 length: 16 amino acids. The trim removed 2 bases at V and 3 bases at J, leaving 8 bases unmatched. CDR3 sequence reads: CASSLTAGGGNYEQYF. For the CDR3, the DNA is TGTGCCAGCAGCTTAACGGCGGGAGGGGGGAACTACGAGCAGTACTTC.

The V and J genes are TRBV12-3 or TRBV12-4 and TRBJ2-2, with 11 bases aligning to TRBD2. V dropped 2 bases and J dropped 7; count of bases not matched to a gene: 3. The CDR3 runs 15 residues. The CDR3 sequence is CASSLSGLAGGELFF. The CDR3 DNA is TGTGCCAGCAGTTTATCTGGACTAGCGGGCGGGGAGCTGTTTTTT.

This clonotype has ten or more counts. This chain uses TRBV6-1 with TRBJ1-5; D ambiguous. Germline V gene sequence: CDR1 MNHNS, CDR2 SASEGT. The CDR3 has 13 residues. Trimming left V 4 bases short and J 3 bases short, with 7 bases between. For the CDR3, the DNA is TGTGCCAGCAGTGTGGGGTTCAATCAGCCCCAGCATTTT. Its protein product is CASSVGFNQPQHF.

The chain couples TRBV12-3 or TRBV12-4 to TRBJ1-2; D might be TRBD1 (6 bases). Trimming left V 5 bases short and J 4 bases short, with 11 bases between. CDR3 length: 13 amino acids. Here the CDR3 reads CASSAQGAYGYTF. Here the CDR3 DNA reads TGTGCCAGCAGTGCACAGGGTGCCTATGGCTACACCTTC.

This clonotype was counted between two and nine times. CDR3 nucleotides: TGCGCCAGCAGCTTCTTAGCGGACCCGAGCACCGGGGAGCTGTTTTTT. It yields the protein CASSFLADPSTGELFF. The chain has TRBV5-1 and TRBJ2-2; weak D call: TRBD2 (6 bases). The CDR3 has 16 amino acids. Trimming left V 2 bases short and J 4 bases short, with 15 bases between. From germline, CDR1 is SGHRS and CDR2 YFSETQ. Variable domain in full (rest from reference TRBV5-1 and TRBJ2-2): KAGVTQTPRYLIKTRGQQVTLSCSPISGHRSVSWYQQTPGQGLQFLFEYFSETQRNKGNFPGRFSGRQFSNSRSEMNVSTLELGDSALYLCASSFLADPSTGELFFGEGSRLTVL.

This clonotype was detected only a few times. This chain uses TRBV20-1 with TRBJ2-7; 8 nucleotides line up with TRBD2. V shed 0 bases, J shed 6 bases, and the junction held 7 bases outside the gene matches. Germline-derived CDR1 and CDR2 are DFQATT and SNEGSKA (reference sequence). The CDR3 is 14 amino acids. CDR3 DNA sequence: TGCAGTGCTAGAGATAGGACGGGAGGGCTCGAGCAGTACTTC. Amino acid sequence: CSARDRTGGLEQYF.

Many counts were recorded for this clonotype. V usage is TRBV12-3 or TRBV12-4 and J usage is TRBJ2-7, with TRBD1 matching 7 bases. The CDR3 sequence is 13 residues long. Trimming cost V 5 bases and J 0 bases; bases outside gene matches: 1. CDR3 nucleotides: TGTGCCAGCAGTGGACAGGACTCCTACGAGCAGTACTTC. Translating gives CASSGQDSYEQYF.

V and J are TRBV10-3 and TRBJ2-7, with a weak D call TRBD2 (6 bases). Germline CDR1 is ENHRY and CDR2 is SYGVKD. The CDR3 is 14 residues long. V was cut by 3 bases and J by 4 bases, with 13 bases left in between. CDR3 in amino acids: CAISERAGGYEQYF. In DNA form, the CDR3 reads TGTGCCATCAGTGAAAGAGCTGGAGGGTACGAGCAGTACTTC.

The rearrangement joins TRBV30 to TRBJ1-2, with D perhaps matching TRBD1 (5 bases). The germline V gene has CDR1 GTSNPN and CDR2 SVGIG (reference sequence). The CDR3 contains 12 residues. Trimming removed 0 bases at V and 8 bases at J, with 10 bases between. Here the CDR3 DNA reads TGTGCCTGGAGTGTACTACGGGGCGGCTACACCTTC. It translates to CAWSVLRGGYTF. Complete variable domain (other parts from reference TRBV30 and TRBJ1-2): SQTIHQWPATLVQPVGSPLSLECTVEGTSNPNLYWYRQAAGRGLQLLFYSVGIGQISSEVPQNLSASRPQDRQFILSSKKLLLSDSGFYLCAWSVLRGGYTFGSGTRLTVV.

This clonotype showed up just a few times. This may be a read error: a much more frequent sequence differs by one nucleotide. J is TRBJ2-5 and V is TRBV12-3 or TRBV12-4, with 7 bases that match TRBD1. The CDR3 is 16 residues long. The V and J ends lost 8 bases and 1 base, in that order; junction bases with no gene match: 13. As DNA, the CDR3 is TGTGCCAGCGGCTACAGGGGCCTCCGTTTCCAAGAGACCCAGTACTTC. It codes for CASGYRGLRFQETQYF.

This clonotype was observed at least ten times. The CDR3 bases are TGTGCCAGCAGCTCCTTACTGGGGGTCCAAGAGACCCAGTACTTC. Protein sequence: CASSSLLGVQETQYF. V gene TRBV7-2 combines with J gene TRBJ2-5; D tentatively reads TRBD1 or TRBD2 (5 bases each). The CDR3 sequence is 15 residues long. The V gene lost 4 bases and the J gene lost 1 base, with 13 bases spanning the gap. Germline V gene lookup returns CDR1 SGHTA and CDR2 FQGNSA.

V is TRBV4-2 and J is TRBJ2-2; D gene unclear. CDR1 LGHNA and CDR2 YNFKEQ come from the germline V gene. Trimming stripped 0 bases from V and 4 bases from J, with 12 bases between. The CDR3 length is 16 residues. CDR3 loop: CASSQDTGQRTGELFF. The DNA for the CDR3 is TGTGCCAGCAGCCAAGATACGGGCCAGCGCACCGGGGAGCTGTTTTTT.

This clonotype has a count of ten or more. This chain joins TRBV24-1 and TRBJ1-5, with 7 bases aligning to TRBD1. This CDR3 contains 13 residues. Germline V gene sequence: CDR1 KGHDR, CDR2 SFDVKD. The junction had 5 bases not matched to a gene; V was cut back by 10 bases and J by 3 bases. In nucleotides, the CDR3 is TGTGCCACAGCAGGGGGACTCAATCAGCCCCAGCATTTT. Its protein product is CATAGGLNQPQHF.

This clonotype has at least ten counts. V is TRBV6-5 and J is TRBJ2-7, with 8 positions matching TRBD2. CDR1 and CDR2 (germline): MNHEY, SVGAGI. V gave up 0 bases and J gave up 4 bases; unmatched junction bases: 11. This CDR3 is 17 amino acids long. For the CDR3, the DNA is TGTGCCAGCAGTTACTCTGGCGGGAGGCGATCCCGATACGAGCAGTACTTC. Protein: CASSYSGGRRSRYEQYF.

This clonotype was observed at least ten times. The rearrangement links TRBV28 to TRBJ1-2; weak D call: TRBD1 (6 bases). The CDR3 sequence is 11 residues long. V was cut by 8 bases and J by 7 bases, with 11 bases left in between. CDR1 and CDR2 from the germline V gene are MDHEN and SYDVKM. The CDR3 DNA sequence: TGTGCCAGCGCGGGGGGGCTTGGCTACACCTTC. Translated: CASAGGLGYTF.

J is TRBJ2-2 and V is TRBV11-2; TRBD1 matches at 10 bases. CDR3 size: 16 residues. Germline loops: CDR1 SGHAT, CDR2 FQNNGV. J was trimmed by 6 bases and V by 4 bases; bases with no gene match: 8. CDR3 protein: CASSSPGTGDPGELFF. In nucleotides, the CDR3 is TGTGCCAGCAGCTCGCCCGGGACAGGGGATCCCGGGGAGCTGTTTTTT. The full variable domain, with the rest looked up from reference TRBV11-2 and TRBJ2-2, is EAGVAQSPRYKIIEKRQSVAFWCNPISGHATLYWYQQILGQGPKLLIQFQNNGVVDDSQLPKDRFSAERLKGVDSTLKIQPAKLEDSAVYLCASSSPGTGDPGELFFGEGSRLTVL.

Ten or more counts support this clonotype. The genes are TRBV12-3 or TRBV12-4 and TRBJ1-2; 7 bases are a match to TRBD1. This CDR3 region has 13 residues. The junction had 2 bases not matched to a gene; V was cut back by 5 bases and J by 2 bases. The CDR3 is CASSPGQNYGYTF. CDR3 nucleotides: TGTGCCAGCAGTCCGGGACAGAACTATGGCTACACCTTC.

This clonotype was detected ten times or more. This chain links TRBV29-1 with TRBJ2-5, with 7 nucleotides matching TRBD2. CDR3 size: 15 residues. J gave up 2 bases and V 6 bases, and 12 bases lay outside the gene matches. Germline V gene sequence: CDR1 SQVTM, CDR2 ANQGSEA. The CDR3 here is CSVKVAGIEQETQYF. CDR3 DNA sequence: TGCAGCGTCAAAGTAGCGGGTATCGAGCAAGAGACCCAGTACTTC.

This clonotype came up once. Written as DNA, the CDR3 is TGTGCCAGCAGTCAGATCGGACAGGGAAGGACCTACGAGCAGTACTTC. Its translation: CASSQIGQGRTYEQYF. The chain carries TRBV6-4 and TRBJ2-7, with 8 bases matching TRBD1. The CDR3 consists of 16 residues. CDR1 is MRHNA, CDR2 SNTAGT, per germline. The V segment lost 5 bases and the J segment 2 bases; nucleotides outside the gene matches: 11.

This clonotype has ten or more counts. The chain employs TRBV7-7 and TRBJ2-2; the match to TRBD1 covers 7 bases. The CDR3 contains 17 residues. The trim removed 5 bases at V and 3 bases at J, leaving 12 bases unmatched. From germline, CDR1 is SSHAT and CDR2 FNYEAQ (reference sequence). CDR3 residues: CASSPTEGTDYTGELFF. In DNA, the CDR3 is TGTGCCAGCAGCCCCACGGAAGGGACAGATTACACCGGGGAGCTGTTTTTT.

This clonotype was seen many times. Mismatch with germline at one junction end may stem from a read error. This sequence joins TRBV2 and TRBJ2-7; no clear D. The CDR3 extends over 11 amino acids. Germline V CDR1 and CDR2: SNHLY, FYNNEI. Here the CDR3 reads CASSEGIEVSF. The CDR3 DNA sequence: TGTGCCAGCAGTGAAGGCATTGAGGTTTCATTC.

This sequence joins TRBV28 and TRBJ1-2, with TRBD1 matching over 9 bases. V dropped 5 bases and J dropped 12; count of bases not matched to a gene: 13. Looked up from germline, CDR1 is MDHEN and CDR2 is SYDVKM. The CDR3 covers 14 residues. CDR3 in DNA: TGTGCCAGCAGTCCTGACAGGGGGAGGGAGAGTGACACCTTC. Amino acids: CASSPDRGRESDTF.

The table lists this clonotype with many counts. This chain links TRBV5-1 with TRBJ2-5; 15 bases agree with TRBD2. The CDR3 contains 17 residues. V dropped 4 bases and J dropped 1; count of bases not matched to a gene: 5. CDR1 and CDR2 from the germline V gene are SGHRS and YFSETQ. Written as DNA, the CDR3 is TGCGCCAGCAGCGCGGGACTAGCGGGGGGTGGCCAAGAGACCCAGTACTTC. Its protein product is CASSAGLAGGGQETQYF. The full variable domain, its missing parts supplied by reference TRBV5-1 and TRBJ2-5, is KAGVTQTPRYLIKTRGQQVTLSCSPISGHRSVSWYQQTPGQGLQFLFEYFSETQRNKGNFPGRFSGRQFSNSRSEMNVSTLELGDSALYLCASSAGLAGGGQETQYFGPGTRLLVL.

This clonotype was counted a few times. The genes are TRBV6-1 and TRBJ2-7; no reliable D call. CDR1 and CDR2 (germline): MNHNS, SASEGT. The CDR3 consists of 12 residues. The V and J ends lost 6 bases and 3 bases respectively, with 9 bases between them. In DNA form, the CDR3 reads TGTGCCAGCAGGGCATATAGCTACGAGCAGTACTTC. Residues: CASRAYSYEQYF.

This clonotype occurred many times. This rearrangement joins TRBV6-2 or TRBV6-3 to TRBJ2-7, with D uncertain. Germline V lookup: CDR1 MNHEY, CDR2 SVGEGT. The CDR3 loop spans 14 amino acids. Trimming stripped 2 bases from V and 6 bases from J, with 14 bases between. This CDR3 reads CASSYPQLHSEQYF. CDR3 sequence (DNA): TGTGCCAGCAGTTACCCACAACTCCATTCCGAGCAGTACTTC.

In its sample, this clonotype was seen many times. The V and J genes are TRBV12-3 or TRBV12-4 and TRBJ2-5, with 8 bases fitting TRBD1. This CDR3 is 15 amino acids long. The junction had 9 bases not matched to a gene; V was cut back by 5 bases and J by 4 bases. In DNA, the CDR3 is TGTGCCAGCAGTCGAAGCGCAGGGGGCTCAGAGACCCAGTACTTC. Protein sequence: CASSRSAGGSETQYF.